This is a list of T cell receptor beta chains from one sample in a study of sequential checkpoint blockade in melanoma. The table came from immunoSEQ multiplex PCR; TCRdb's copy has only in-frame clones and leaves some out. The sample contains 15,000 to 20,000 clones, about 67% of which appear only once. The sample here was CD8+ T cells sorted from blood (inferred from file names), taken from a patient given nivolumab and ipilimumab in sequence. The source of these receptors is a human donor with melanoma. Both conserved end residues are part of each CDR3. Each record gives: D gene, V gene, J gene, clone size, CDR3 protein, CDR3 DNA. D genes are given only for firm matches. Part of the rows lack a size; the others show once, few, many or a class for expanded clones.

d_call: TRBD1; v_call: TRBV7-2; j_call: TRBJ2-2; clone_size: .; cdr3_aa: CASSSEPGQGTAGELFF; cdr3_nt: TGTGCCAGCAGCTCTGAACCGGGACAGGGTACGGCCGGGGAGCTGTTTTTT
d_call: .; v_call: TRBV2; j_call: TRBJ2-5; clone_size: .; cdr3_aa: CASTQGVETQYF; cdr3_nt: TGTGCCAGCACACAGGGCGTAGAGACCCAGTACTTC
d_call: .; v_call: TRBV7-8; j_call: TRBJ1-2; clone_size: few; cdr3_aa: CASTYSGSEGYTF; cdr3_nt: TGTGCCAGCACCTACTCAGGGTCGGAAGGCTACACCTTC
d_call: .; v_call: TRBV7-9; j_call: TRBJ2-1; clone_size: .; cdr3_aa: CASSLTDNEQFF; cdr3_nt: TGTGCCAGCAGCCTTACAGACAATGAGCAGTTCTTC
d_call: TRBD1; v_call: TRBV14; j_call: TRBJ2-5; clone_size: .; cdr3_aa: CASSQVGTGQEETQYF; cdr3_nt: TGTGCCAGCAGCCAAGTTGGGACAGGGCAAGAAGAGACCCAGTACTTC
d_call: .; v_call: TRBV4-1; j_call: TRBJ1-2; clone_size: .; cdr3_aa: CASSQDTGTNYGYTF; cdr3_nt: TGCGCCAGCAGCCAAGATACAGGTACTAACTATGGCTACACCTTC
d_call: .; v_call: TRBV10-3; j_call: TRBJ1-5; clone_size: few; cdr3_aa: CATPVFWPQHF; cdr3_nt: .
d_call: .; v_call: TRBV5-4; j_call: TRBJ1-2; clone_size: .; cdr3_aa: CASSLRGTPGYTF; cdr3_nt: TGTGCCAGCAGCTTGAGGGGGACGCCGGGCTACACCTTC
d_call: TRBD1; v_call: TRBV4-2; j_call: TRBJ1-2; clone_size: .; cdr3_aa: CASSQEPATGASGYTF; cdr3_nt: TGTGCCAGCAGCCAAGAACCGGCTACAGGGGCCAGTGGCTACACCTTC
d_call: .; v_call: TRBV19; j_call: TRBJ2-2; clone_size: .; cdr3_aa: CASSPAGAGGELFF; cdr3_nt: TGTGCCAGTAGTCCTGCAGGGGCGGGCGGGGAGCTGTTTTTT
d_call: .; v_call: TRBV6-5; j_call: TRBJ2-3; clone_size: .; cdr3_aa: CASSYSEVATQYF; cdr3_nt: TGTGCCAGCAGTTACTCTGAGGTCGCTACGCAGTATTTT
d_call: .; v_call: TRBV27; j_call: TRBJ1-2; clone_size: .; cdr3_aa: CASSLEGSNYGYTF; cdr3_nt: TGTGCCAGCAGTTTGGAGGGTTCAAACTATGGCTACACCTTC
d_call: .; v_call: TRBV5-4; j_call: TRBJ1-5; clone_size: few; cdr3_aa: CASSLVTGRPAPAF; cdr3_nt: TGTGCCAGCAGCTTGGTGACTGGGAGGCCAGCCCCAGCATTT
d_call: TRBD2; v_call: TRBV4-2; j_call: TRBJ2-5; clone_size: .; cdr3_aa: CASSPRSGLAAQTQYF; cdr3_nt: TGTGCCAGCAGCCCCCGCTCGGGACTAGCGGCACAGACCCAGTACTTC
d_call: .; v_call: TRBV21-1; j_call: TRBJ2-3; clone_size: .; cdr3_aa: CASSNEQGRDTDTQYF; cdr3_nt: TGTGCCAGCAGCAATGAACAGGGGCGGGACACAGATACGCAGTATTTT
d_call: TRBD1; v_call: TRBV4-3; j_call: TRBJ2-7; clone_size: .; cdr3_aa: CASSPRTGNPNEQYF; cdr3_nt: TGCGCCAGCAGCCCTCGGACAGGTAACCCCAACGAGCAGTACTTC
d_call: TRBD1; v_call: TRBV27; j_call: TRBJ2-2; clone_size: once; cdr3_aa: CASSTGQGFGELFF; cdr3_nt: TGTGCCAGCAGTACGGGACAGGGTTTCGGGGAGCTGTTTTTT
d_call: .; v_call: TRBV9; j_call: TRBJ2-1; clone_size: .; cdr3_aa: CASSVEGNEQFF; cdr3_nt: TGTGCCAGCAGCGTAGAGGGGAATGAGCAGTTCTTC
d_call: .; v_call: TRBV7-6; j_call: TRBJ1-5; clone_size: .; cdr3_aa: CASSSTPGYSNQPQHF; cdr3_nt: TGTGCCAGCAGCAGTACACCAGGGTATAGCAATCAGCCCCAGCATTTT
d_call: TRBD2; v_call: TRBV19; j_call: TRBJ2-5; clone_size: .; cdr3_aa: CASSMGGLGVTQYF; cdr3_nt: TGTGCCAGTAGTATGGGGGGACTAGGAGTGACCCAGTACTTC
d_call: TRBD1; v_call: TRBV6-5; j_call: TRBJ1-2; clone_size: few; cdr3_aa: CAIKGANGYTF; cdr3_nt: TGTGCCATCAAGGGGGCCAATGGCTACACCTTC
d_call: TRBD2; v_call: TRBV9; j_call: TRBJ2-2; clone_size: .; cdr3_aa: CASSSRQALAGITGELFF; cdr3_nt: TGTGCCAGCAGCTCCCGCCAAGCCCTAGCGGGAATTACCGGGGAGCTGTTTTTT
d_call: .; v_call: TRBV5-4; j_call: TRBJ2-7; clone_size: medium-sized; cdr3_aa: CASSLGGPGSYEQYF; cdr3_nt: TGTGCCAGCAGCTTAGGAGGGCCGGGGAGCTACGAGCAGTACTTC
d_call: .; v_call: TRBV5-1; j_call: TRBJ1-2; clone_size: .; cdr3_aa: CASSSSYQGGEGYGYTF; cdr3_nt: TGCGCCAGCAGCTCTTCCTATCAGGGCGGGGAAGGCTATGGCTACACCTTC
d_call: .; v_call: TRBV7-9; j_call: TRBJ2-1; clone_size: .; cdr3_aa: CASTTSNEQFF; cdr3_nt: TGTGCCAGCACTACTAGCAATGAGCAGTTCTTC
d_call: .; v_call: TRBV11-2; j_call: TRBJ1-6; clone_size: few; cdr3_aa: CASSSYGNSPLHF; cdr3_nt: TGTGCCAGCAGCTCATACGGGAATTCACCCCTCCACTTT
d_call: TRBD2; v_call: TRBV9; j_call: TRBJ2-2; clone_size: .; cdr3_aa: CASSVGALAGGPNTGELFF; cdr3_nt: TGTGCCAGCAGCGTAGGCGCGCTAGCGGGAGGCCCGAACACCGGGGAGCTGTTTTTT
d_call: TRBD1; v_call: TRBV4-3; j_call: TRBJ2-4; clone_size: .; cdr3_aa: CASSQGQGEGNIQYF; cdr3_nt: TGCGCCAGCAGCCAAGGACAGGGCGAAGGAAACATTCAGTACTTC
d_call: TRBD1; v_call: TRBV28; j_call: TRBJ1-1; clone_size: few; cdr3_aa: CASSLGLTSGQGLGTEAFF; cdr3_nt: TGTGCCAGCAGTTTAGGCCTCACTTCGGGACAGGGTCTAGGTACTGAAGCTTTCTTT
d_call: .; v_call: TRBV27; j_call: TRBJ1-2; clone_size: medium-sized; cdr3_aa: CASSLSESSLGYTF; cdr3_nt: TGTGCCAGCAGTTTATCGGAGTCCTCCCTAGGCTACACCTTC
d_call: .; v_call: TRBV6-5; j_call: TRBJ2-7; clone_size: .; cdr3_aa: CASSPSREQYF; cdr3_nt: TGTGCCAGCAGCCCCTCCCGCGAGCAGTACTTC
d_call: TRBD1; v_call: TRBV5-5; j_call: TRBJ1-2; clone_size: .; cdr3_aa: CASSLERTGGSGYTF; cdr3_nt: TGTGCCAGCAGCTTGGAAAGGACAGGGGGCTCTGGCTACACCTTC
d_call: .; v_call: TRBV7-9; j_call: TRBJ1-5; clone_size: few; cdr3_aa: CASSPTGQPQHF; cdr3_nt: TGTGCCAGCAGCCCGACGGGTCAGCCCCAGCATTTT
d_call: .; v_call: TRBV5-5; j_call: TRBJ1-1; clone_size: .; cdr3_aa: CASSLDPPEGMNTEAFF; cdr3_nt: TGTGCCAGCAGCCTCGACCCACCGGAGGGCATGAACACTGAAGCTTTCTTT
d_call: .; v_call: TRBV9; j_call: TRBJ2-6; clone_size: large; cdr3_aa: CASSAHGAGANVLTF; cdr3_nt: TGTGCCAGCAGCGCCCACGGGGCTGGGGCCAACGTCCTGACTTTC
d_call: TRBD1; v_call: TRBV7-9; j_call: TRBJ1-2; clone_size: .; cdr3_aa: CASSFWDRPQDGYTF; cdr3_nt: TGTGCCAGCAGCTTTTGGGACAGGCCGCAGGATGGCTACACCTTC
d_call: .; v_call: TRBV4-2; j_call: TRBJ1-2; clone_size: few; cdr3_aa: CASSLALAQGYTF; cdr3_nt: TGTGCCAGCAGCTTAGCTTTGGCCCAGGGCTACACCTTC
d_call: TRBD1; v_call: TRBV7-2; j_call: TRBJ1-1; clone_size: .; cdr3_aa: CASSPTWDRVGRMNTEAFF; cdr3_nt: TGTGCCAGCAGCCCCACTTGGGACAGGGTGGGTAGGATGAACACTGAAGCTTTCTTT
d_call: TRBD1; v_call: TRBV27; j_call: TRBJ1-2; clone_size: .; cdr3_aa: CASSSGTGPSNYGYTF; cdr3_nt: TGTGCCAGCAGTTCCGGGACAGGGCCGTCCAACTATGGCTACACCTTC
d_call: .; v_call: TRBV19; j_call: TRBJ2-7; clone_size: .; cdr3_aa: CASSATGYYEQYF; cdr3_nt: TGTGCCAGTAGTGCCACAGGGTACTACGAGCAGTACTTC
d_call: TRBD1; v_call: TRBV5-4; j_call: TRBJ1-2; clone_size: .; cdr3_aa: CASSHDPGTGDGYTF; cdr3_nt: TGTGCCAGCAGCCACGATCCCGGGACAGGGGACGGCTACACCTTC
d_call: TRBD2; v_call: TRBV7-3; j_call: TRBJ2-5; clone_size: .; cdr3_aa: CASSLNPIGGGGRETQYF; cdr3_nt: TGTGCCAGCAGCTTAAACCCGATAGGCGGCGGGGGAAGAGAGACCCAGTACTTC
d_call: TRBD1; v_call: TRBV6-6; j_call: TRBJ2-7; clone_size: .; cdr3_aa: CASSNAGTVSYEQYF; cdr3_nt: TGTGCCAGCAGTAACGCCGGGACAGTCTCCTACGAGCAGTACTTC
d_call: .; v_call: TRBV28; j_call: TRBJ2-1; clone_size: .; cdr3_aa: CASRERGDNEQFF; cdr3_nt: TGTGCCAGCAGGGAAAGGGGTGACAATGAGCAGTTCTTC
d_call: TRBD1; v_call: TRBV5-4; j_call: TRBJ2-7; clone_size: .; cdr3_aa: CASSLQGAREQYF; cdr3_nt: TGTGCCAGCAGTCTGCAGGGGGCGCGAGAGCAGTACTTC
d_call: TRBD2; v_call: TRBV13; j_call: TRBJ2-7; clone_size: .; cdr3_aa: CASSLEGGGGYEQYF; cdr3_nt: TGTGCCAGCAGCTTAGAGGGCGGGGGAGGCTACGAGCAGTACTTC
d_call: TRBD1; v_call: TRBV4-1; j_call: TRBJ1-2; clone_size: .; cdr3_aa: CASSQAAAGFRGLTNYGYTF; cdr3_nt: TGCGCCAGCAGCCAAGCGGCGGCGGGGTTCAGGGGGCTCACTAACTATGGCTACACCTTC
d_call: .; v_call: TRBV7-9; j_call: TRBJ2-7; clone_size: .; cdr3_aa: CASRGGDDYEQYF; cdr3_nt: TGTGCCAGCAGGGGCGGGGACGACTACGAGCAGTACTTC
d_call: TRBD1; v_call: TRBV6-1; j_call: TRBJ1-3; clone_size: .; cdr3_aa: CASTPTTGGGNTIYF; cdr3_nt: TGTGCCAGCACCCCCACCACAGGGGGCGGAAACACCATATATTTT
d_call: TRBD1; v_call: TRBV5-4; j_call: TRBJ2-7; clone_size: .; cdr3_aa: CASSLTGQGWHEQYF; cdr3_nt: TGTGCCAGCAGCCTCACCGGACAGGGGTGGCACGAGCAGTACTTC
d_call: TRBD1; v_call: TRBV5-1; j_call: TRBJ2-1; clone_size: .; cdr3_aa: CASTQGVSYNEQFF; cdr3_nt: TGCGCCAGCACACAGGGGGTCTCCTACAATGAGCAGTTCTTC
d_call: .; v_call: TRBV4-2; j_call: TRBJ2-5; clone_size: few; cdr3_aa: CASSQEIMARGETQYF; cdr3_nt: TGTGCCAGCAGCCAAGAGATCATGGCTAGAGGGGAGACCCAGTACTTC
d_call: .; v_call: TRBV5-1; j_call: TRBJ1-2; clone_size: .; cdr3_aa: CASTETGSLSF; cdr3_nt: TGCGCCAGCACCGAAACAGGGTCCCTCTCTTTC
d_call: TRBD1; v_call: TRBV6-4; j_call: TRBJ1-2; clone_size: many; cdr3_aa: CASSDSPGGSYGYTF; cdr3_nt: TGTGCCAGCAGTGACAGTCCAGGGGGCAGCTATGGCTACACCTTC
d_call: TRBD1; v_call: TRBV9; j_call: TRBJ1-1; clone_size: .; cdr3_aa: CASSDRQGAVSEAFF; cdr3_nt: TGTGCCAGCAGCGACCGACAGGGGGCCGTTTCTGAAGCTTTCTTT